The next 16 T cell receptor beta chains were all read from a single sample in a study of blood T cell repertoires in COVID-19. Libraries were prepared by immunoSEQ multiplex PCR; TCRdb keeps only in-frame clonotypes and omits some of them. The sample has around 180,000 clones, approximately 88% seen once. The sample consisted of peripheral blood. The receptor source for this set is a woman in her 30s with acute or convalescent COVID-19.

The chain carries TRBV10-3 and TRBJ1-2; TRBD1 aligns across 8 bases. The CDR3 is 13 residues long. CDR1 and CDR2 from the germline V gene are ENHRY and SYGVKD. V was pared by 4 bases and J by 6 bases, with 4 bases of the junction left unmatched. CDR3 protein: CAISATGEHGYTF. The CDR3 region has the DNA TGTGCCATCAGTGCGACAGGGGAGCATGGCTACACCTTC.

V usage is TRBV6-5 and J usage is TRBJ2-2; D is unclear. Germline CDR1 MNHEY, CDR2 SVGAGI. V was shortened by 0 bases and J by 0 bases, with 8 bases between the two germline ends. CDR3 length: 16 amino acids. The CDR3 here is CASSYSRVANTGELFF. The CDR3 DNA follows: TGTGCCAGCAGTTACTCAAGAGTCGCGAACACCGGGGAGCTGTTTTTT.

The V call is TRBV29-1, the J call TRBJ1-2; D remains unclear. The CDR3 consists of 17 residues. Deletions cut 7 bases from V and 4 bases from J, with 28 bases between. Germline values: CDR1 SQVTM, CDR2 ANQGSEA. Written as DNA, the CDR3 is TGCAGCGCGGTGCTTCCTGGAGTACCTAACTCTCTCTATGGCTACACCTTC. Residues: CSAVLPGVPNSLYGYTF.

The CDR3 protein is CASSIGGLAFGEQFF. CDR3 DNA sequence: TGTGCCAGTAGTATAGGGGGACTCGCCTTTGGTGAGCAGTTCTTC. This sequence joins TRBV19 and TRBJ2-1, with D tentatively TRBD2 (6 bases). Germline assignment: CDR1 LNHDA and CDR2 SQIVND (reference sequence). The V gene lost 1 base and the J gene lost 9 bases, with 16 bases spanning the gap. The CDR3 spans 15 residues.

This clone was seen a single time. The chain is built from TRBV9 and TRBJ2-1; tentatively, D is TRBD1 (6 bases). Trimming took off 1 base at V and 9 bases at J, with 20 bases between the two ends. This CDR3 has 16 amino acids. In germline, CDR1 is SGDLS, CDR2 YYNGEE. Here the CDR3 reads CASSVSSGHYAAEQFF. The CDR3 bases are TGTGCCAGCAGCGTATCCTCGGGACACTACGCGGCTGAGCAGTTCTTC.

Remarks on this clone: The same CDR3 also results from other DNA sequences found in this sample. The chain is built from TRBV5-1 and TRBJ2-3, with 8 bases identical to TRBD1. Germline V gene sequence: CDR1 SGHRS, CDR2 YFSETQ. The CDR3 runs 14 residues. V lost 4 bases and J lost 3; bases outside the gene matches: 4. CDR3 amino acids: CASSRDRLTDTQYF. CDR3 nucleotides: TGCGCCAGCAGCAGGGACAGGTTGACAGATACGCAGTATTTT.

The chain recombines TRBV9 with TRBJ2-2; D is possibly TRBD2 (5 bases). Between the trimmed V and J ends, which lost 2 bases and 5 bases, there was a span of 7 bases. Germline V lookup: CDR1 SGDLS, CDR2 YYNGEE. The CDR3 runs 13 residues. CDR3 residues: CASSVGGTGELFF. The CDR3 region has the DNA TGTGCCAGCAGCGTTGGCGGGACCGGGGAGCTGTTTTTT.

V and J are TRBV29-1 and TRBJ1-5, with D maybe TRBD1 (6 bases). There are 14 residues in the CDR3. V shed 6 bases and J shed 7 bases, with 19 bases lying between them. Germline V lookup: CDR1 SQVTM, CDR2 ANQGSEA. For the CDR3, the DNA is TGCAGCGTCCGCGAGCAGGGGATTGGGCAGCCCCAGCATTTT. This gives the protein CSVREQGIGQPQHF.

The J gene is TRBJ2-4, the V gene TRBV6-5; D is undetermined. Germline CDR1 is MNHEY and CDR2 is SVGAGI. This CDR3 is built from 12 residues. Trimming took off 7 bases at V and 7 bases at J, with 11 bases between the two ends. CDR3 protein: CASTVNPNIQYF. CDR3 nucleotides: TGTGCCAGCACCGTTAATCCGAACATTCAGTACTTC.

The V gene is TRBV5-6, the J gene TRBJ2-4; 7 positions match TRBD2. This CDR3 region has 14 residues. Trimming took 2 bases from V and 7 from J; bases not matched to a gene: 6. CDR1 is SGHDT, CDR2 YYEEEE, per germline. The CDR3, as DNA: TGTGCCAGCAGCTTCGGCGGGAGAGAGAACATTCAGTACTTC. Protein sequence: CASSFGGRENIQYF.

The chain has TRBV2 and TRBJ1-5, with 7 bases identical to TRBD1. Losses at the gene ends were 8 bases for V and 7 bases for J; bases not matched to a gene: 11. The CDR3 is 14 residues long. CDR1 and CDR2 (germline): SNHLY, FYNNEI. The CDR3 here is CASGGRAGGQPQHF. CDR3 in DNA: TGTGCCAGCGGAGGGCGGGCAGGGGGGCAGCCCCAGCATTTT. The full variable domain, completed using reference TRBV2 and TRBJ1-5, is EPEVTQTPSHQVTQMGQEVILRCVPISNHLYFYWYRQILGQKVEFLVSFYNNEISEKSEIFDDQFSVERPDGSNFTLKIRSTKLEDSAMYFCASGGRAGGQPQHFGDGTRLSIL.

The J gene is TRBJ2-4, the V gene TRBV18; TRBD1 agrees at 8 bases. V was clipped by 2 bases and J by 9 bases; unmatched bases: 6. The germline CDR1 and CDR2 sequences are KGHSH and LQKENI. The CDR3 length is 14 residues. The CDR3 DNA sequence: TGTGCCAGCTCACCAGTGGCAGGGGGCTTCATTCAGTACTTC. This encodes CASSPVAGGFIQYF.

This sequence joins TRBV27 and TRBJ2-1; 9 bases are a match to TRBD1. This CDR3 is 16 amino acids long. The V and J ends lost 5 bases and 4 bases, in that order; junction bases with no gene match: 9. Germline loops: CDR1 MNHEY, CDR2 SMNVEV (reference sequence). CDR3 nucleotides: TGTGCCAGCAGTACCACGCCGGGACAGGGTTACAATGAGCAGTTCTTC. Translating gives CASSTTPGQGYNEQFF.

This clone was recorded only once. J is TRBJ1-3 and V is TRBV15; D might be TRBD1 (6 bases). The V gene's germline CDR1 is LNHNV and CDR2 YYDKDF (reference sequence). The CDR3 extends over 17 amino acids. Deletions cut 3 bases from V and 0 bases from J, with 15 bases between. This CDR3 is CATSRGGQIFSGNTIYF. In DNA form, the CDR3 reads TGTGCCACCAGCAGGGGTGGACAGATTTTCTCTGGAAACACCATATATTTT.

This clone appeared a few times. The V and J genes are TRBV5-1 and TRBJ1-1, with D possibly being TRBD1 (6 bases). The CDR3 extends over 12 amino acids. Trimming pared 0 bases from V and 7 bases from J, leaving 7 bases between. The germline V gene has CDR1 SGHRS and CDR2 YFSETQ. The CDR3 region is CASSLEGDEAFF. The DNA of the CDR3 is TGCGCCAGCAGCTTGGAGGGGGATGAAGCTTTCTTT.

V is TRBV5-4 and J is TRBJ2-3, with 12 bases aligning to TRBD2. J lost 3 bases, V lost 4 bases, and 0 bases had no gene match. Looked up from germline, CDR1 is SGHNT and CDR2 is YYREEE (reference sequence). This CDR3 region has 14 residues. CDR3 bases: TGTGCCAGCAGCACTAGCGGGAGGACAGATACGCAGTATTTT. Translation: CASSTSGRTDTQYF.